One sample yielded the 23 T cell receptor beta chains listed below, sequenced in a study of blood T cells in healthy people across ages. Primers used in a second PCR of about 7 to 12 cycles were a sample-barcoded 5' primer and a J-beta primer mix. MiXCR, run by TCRdb on the 5' RACE reads, gives a single entry per CDR3 protein. The table shows 800,000 to 950,000 distinct CDR3 sequences, with about 34% occurring only once. Sequenced: blood. The receptor source for this set is a man younger than 35 in good health.

Turning to this clonotype: The junction departs from germline at one end; a sequencing error may be responsible. This rearrangement joins TRBV5-5 to TRBJ2-5; the match to TRBD1 covers 11 bases. The CDR3 totals 16 residues. From germline, CDR1 is SGHKS and CDR2 YYEKEE (reference sequence). This CDR3 reads CASSLAGQGAQETQCF. DNA of the CDR3: TGCGCCAGCAGCTTGGCCGGACAGGGGGCCCAAGAGACCCAGTGCTTC.

About this clonotype itself: This may stem from a read error, because a much larger clone lies one nucleotide away. The chain carries TRBV29-1 and TRBJ2-7; no clear D gene. Germline CDR1 reads SQVTM; CDR2 reads ANQGSEA. This CDR3 is built from 12 residues. Trimming left V 8 bases short and J 2 bases short, with 13 bases between. The chain's CDR3 is CSIEVTPYEQYF. Written as DNA, the CDR3 is TGCAGCATAGAGGTGACACCCTACGAGCAGTACTTC.

The V and J genes are TRBV20-1 and TRBJ1-1, with 8 bases fitting TRBD1. V trimming: 0 bases; J trimming: 3 bases; junction bases outside the gene matches: 18. The CDR3 length is 19 residues. Germline lookup yields CDR1 DFQATT and CDR2 SNEGSKA (reference sequence). This chain's CDR3 is CSAREVQEPGQEGDTEAFF. As DNA, the CDR3 is TGCAGTGCTAGAGAGGTTCAGGAACCGGGACAGGAGGGGGACACTGAAGCTTTCTTT.

This chain links TRBV12-3 or TRBV12-4 with TRBJ2-3; 12 positions match TRBD2. After removal of 2 bases from V and 12 bases from J, the junction contained 6 bases not matched to a gene. The CDR3 has 14 amino acids. CDR3 amino acids: CASSLFTSGGLQYF. The CDR3 DNA sequence: TGTGCCAGCAGTTTATTTACTAGCGGGGGGTTACAGTATTTT.

This rearrangement joins TRBV12-3 or TRBV12-4 to TRBJ1-4; 9 bases match TRBD1. V gave up 5 bases and J gave up 8 bases; unmatched junction bases: 9. The CDR3 is made up of 15 amino acids. Here the CDR3 reads CASSANWDRDEKLFF. CDR3 DNA: TGTGCCAGCAGTGCGAATTGGGACAGGGACGAAAAACTGTTTTTT.

This clonotype came up a few times. This chain links TRBV28 with TRBJ2-7; D may be TRBD2 (5 bases). Trimming stripped 4 bases from V and 3 bases from J, with 13 bases between. Germline V gives CDR1 MDHEN, CDR2 SYDVKM. The CDR3 consists of 14 residues. In nucleotides, the CDR3 is TGTGCCAGCAGTTCCGAGTTACTAGGCTACGAGCAGTACTTC. Protein: CASSSELLGYEQYF.

This clonotype was counted many times. The V call is TRBV14, the J call TRBJ2-3, with TRBD2 matching 11 bases. The germline V gene encodes CDR1 SGHDN and CDR2 FVKESK. The CDR3 totals 18 residues. The junction had 8 bases not matched to a gene; V was cut back by 1 base and J by 2 bases. Here the CDR3 DNA reads TGTGCCAGCAGCCAAGTAGGCGGGACTAGCGGAGTCACAGATACGCAGTATTTT. It yields the protein CASSQVGGTSGVTDTQYF.

As to this clonotype: Possible read error: a much larger clone is one base away. This rearrangement joins TRBV6-2 or TRBV6-3 to TRBJ2-5; 12 bases line up with TRBD2. The DNA end favors TRBJ2-1, so the J call may be wrong. The CDR3 covers 17 residues. Germline-derived CDR1 and CDR2 are MNHEY and SVGEGT. The CDR3 region is CASSRRPGLAGEETQFF. The DNA for the CDR3 is TGTGCCAGCAGCCGACGACCGGGACTAGCGGGTGAAGAGACCCAGTTCTTC.

This clonotype appeared a few times. The chain couples TRBV6-2 or TRBV6-3 to TRBJ2-5; D unresolved. This CDR3 has 15 amino acids. Trimming cost V 2 bases and J 1 base, with 11 bases left between them. Germline V CDR1 and CDR2: MNHEY, SVGEGT. The CDR3 DNA sequence: TGTGCCAGCAGTTACCGATTGCACGGCCAAGAGACCCAGTACTTC. Its protein product is CASSYRLHGQETQYF.

As for this clonotype: This could be a read error, since a much larger clone is one nucleotide away. The V and J genes are TRBV7-3 and TRBJ2-7; unclear D gene. Deletions cut 4 bases from V and 7 bases from J, with 14 bases between. The length of the CDR3 is 13 residues. CDR1 is SGHTA and CDR2 is FQGTGA in the germline V gene. The CDR3 loop is CASSYDTYNEQYF. CDR3 DNA: TGTGCCAGCAGCTATGACACCTACAATGAGCAGTACTTC.

With regard to this clonotype: One end of the junction varies from germline; a read error may be responsible. The rearrangement uses TRBV4-2 and TRBJ1-2; D gene ambiguous. CDR3 size: 14 residues. Per germline, CDR1 LGHNA and CDR2 YNFKEQ. Here the CDR3 reads CASTHAGSNYGHTF. As DNA, the CDR3 is TGTGCCAGCACCCACGCGGGGTCGAACTATGGCCACACCTTC.

This clonotype has ten or more counts. In DNA, the CDR3 is TGCAGTGCCCCGGATAGGACGGGGCGGGACGAGCAGTACTTC. Translating gives CSAPDRTGRDEQYF. The chain employs TRBV20-1 and TRBJ2-7; D may be TRBD1 or TRBD2 (5 bases each). The V gene's germline CDR1 is DFQATT and CDR2 SNEGSKA (reference sequence). The CDR3 is 14 residues long. The V end lost 6 bases, the J end lost 5 bases, and 20 bases lay between the germline ends.

This clonotype has a handful of counts. The rearrangement uses TRBV5-1 and TRBJ2-5, with D tentatively TRBD1 (6 bases). The CDR3 sequence is 13 residues long. Germline V lookup: CDR1 SGHRS, CDR2 YFSETQ. Trimming removed 3 bases from V and 3 bases from J, with 9 bases in between. In DNA form, the CDR3 reads TGCGCCAGCAGCTCGGGACAAGAAGAGACCCAGTACTTC. Translation: CASSSGQEETQYF.

The V and J genes are TRBV7-6 and TRBJ1-1; D call uncertain. Looked up from germline, CDR1 is SGHVS and CDR2 is FNYEAQ. This CDR3 is built from 13 residues. Trimming pared 5 bases from V and 1 base from J, leaving 8 bases between. The CDR3 here is CASSMGWNTEAFF. The CDR3, as DNA: TGTGCCAGCAGCATGGGGTGGAACACTGAAGCTTTCTTT.

This clonotype was counted between two and nine times. The CDR3 is CSAIRQGGSGGYTF. Here the CDR3 DNA reads TGCAGTGCTATCCGGCAGGGTGGCTCTGGCGGCTACACCTTC. This rearrangement joins TRBV20-1 to TRBJ1-2; tentatively, D is TRBD1 (5 bases). Germline lookup yields CDR1 DFQATT and CDR2 SNEGSKA (reference sequence). V gave up 4 bases and J gave up 8 bases, with 20 bases separating them. This CDR3 comprises 14 residues.

In this sample, this clonotype turned up once. Mismatch with germline at one junction end may stem from a read error. The chain combines TRBV5-6 with TRBJ2-7; the match to TRBD1 covers 9 bases. In germline, CDR1 is SGHDT, CDR2 YYEEEE. The CDR3 consists of 15 residues. CDR3 in amino acids: CVSSLGDRAYNEQYF. The CDR3 coding sequence is TGCGTCAGCAGCTTGGGGGACAGGGCCTACAATGAGCAGTACTTC. Based on the CDR3 plus reference TRBV5-6 and TRBJ2-7, the full variable domain is DAGVTQSPTHLIKTRGQQVTLRCSPKSGHDTVSWYQQALGQGPQFIFQYYEEEERQRGNFPDRFSGHQFPNYSSELNVNALLLGDSALYLCVSSLGDRAYNEQYFGPGTRLTVT.

The genes are TRBV12-3 or TRBV12-4 and TRBJ1-2; D may be TRBD1 (5 bases). V shed 6 bases and J shed 3 bases, with 14 bases lying between them. The CDR3 runs to 14 residues. The DNA for the CDR3 is TGTGCCAGCAGCCGCGTTGGGGCTTACTATGGCTACACCTTC. This encodes CASSRVGAYYGYTF.

This clonotype was recorded only once. This chain's CDR3 is CSALPGEAPEAFF. As DNA, the CDR3 is TGCAGTGCCCTCCCTGGGGAGGCCCCCGAAGCTTTCTTT. The rearrangement links TRBV20-1 to TRBJ1-1; D is undetermined. The CDR3 totals 13 residues. Trimming shortened V by 6 bases and J by 8 bases, and 19 bases separated the two germline ends. Germline V lookup: CDR1 DFQATT, CDR2 SNEGSKA (reference sequence).

The chain combines TRBV6-5 with TRBJ2-1; 9 nucleotides line up with TRBD2. Looked up from germline, CDR1 is MNHEY and CDR2 is SVGAGI. Trimming cost V 4 bases and J 6 bases; bases outside gene matches: 10. CDR3 size: 16 residues. In DNA form, the CDR3 reads TGTGCCAGCAGTTCCCCAAGACTAGCGGAAGGCAATGAGCAGTTCTTC. Its protein is CASSSPRLAEGNEQFF.

For this clonotype: One junction end disagrees with the germline gene, perhaps due to a read error. The chain recombines TRBV7-9 with TRBJ2-5, with D uncertain. The J call may be faulty, since TRBJ2-7 better matches the DNA end. Germline assignment: CDR1 SEHNR and CDR2 FQNEAQ (reference sequence). The CDR3 covers 13 residues. CDR3 nucleotides: TGTGCCAGCAGCTTAGAAACCTCCTGCGAGCAGTACTTC. Protein product: CASSLETSCEQYF.

This clonotype was counted ten times or more. This rearrangement joins TRBV12-3 or TRBV12-4 to TRBJ2-3; no firm D call. The V end lost 6 bases, the J end lost 4 bases, and 5 bases lay between the germline ends. This CDR3 comprises 11 residues. CDR3 in DNA: TGTGCCAGCAGGCGTGCAGATACGCAGTATTTT. It is translated as CASRRADTQYF.

The genes are TRBV4-3 and TRBJ1-5, with D unresolved. The CDR3 totals 15 residues. Germline CDR1 LGHNA, CDR2 YSLEER. V lost 2 bases, J lost 3 bases, and 11 bases lay in between. The DNA of the CDR3 is TGCGCCAGCAGCCAAAACAGAGACACCAATCAGCCCCAGCATTTT. Its translation: CASSQNRDTNQPQHF.

CDR3 sequence (DNA): TGTGCCAGCAGCTTAGTGGCAGGGGGCTTTGCAGATACGCAGTATTTT. Translation gives CASSLVAGGFADTQYF. The V and J genes are TRBV7-9 and TRBJ2-3; TRBD1 agrees at 8 bases. Germline loops: CDR1 SEHNR, CDR2 FQNEAQ (reference sequence). V lost 1 base and J lost 4; bases outside the gene matches: 7. The CDR3 contains 16 residues. Drawing the rest from reference TRBV7-9 and TRBJ2-3, the complete variable domain is DTGVSQNPRHKITKRGQNVTFRCDPISEHNRLYWYRQTLGQGPEFLTYFQNEAQLEKSRLLSDRFSAERPKGSFSTLEIQRTEQGDSAMYLCASSLVAGGFADTQYFGPGTRLTVL.